The clone carrying this T cell receptor beta chain was seen many times. The antigen is unknown. TCRdb reassembled clones from the PCR reads with MiXCR. The profile shows 40,000 to 45,000 clones, less than 3.5% of them singletons. The sample comes from a study of metastatic and nonmetastatic thyroid tumors. In germline, CDR1 is KGHDR, CDR2 SFDVKD. V dropped 2 bases and J dropped 3 bases, with 15 bases sitting between them. The CDR3 totals 16 residues. Among the patients, none had received any treatment before thyroid surgery. Study observations and caveats: Benign nodules reportedly had significantly lower TCR beta diversity than malignant thyroid tumors in blood and tumor.

This chain links TRBV24-1 with TRBJ1-2; D remains ambiguous. The receptor was derived from a female donor with papillary thyroid cancer or a benign thyroid nodule (not recorded which). Some clones in this sample may be carry-over from other donors' samples. Material: blood. DNA of the CDR3: TGTGCCACCAGTGATTCTGGACCGGGAGACTACTATGGCTACACCTTC. Its protein product is CATSDSGPGDYYGYTF.